The source of this T cell receptor (beta chain) is a study of human T cells and chemical hapten exposure. This CDR3 comprises 17 residues. J lost 0 bases, V lost 7 bases, and 11 bases had no gene match. In the original analysis: Between about 23,224 and 700,000 TCRs appeared in each sample, and the median stood at 95,638. TCRdb independently ran MiXCR on the RACE reads; one entry per CDR3 protein. The V and J calls come from TCRdb's annotation, not from the publication. The table includes about 84,000 distinct CDR3 sequences, about 10% detected once. Points from the study as a whole: There was alopecia in the donors, so their immune response may differ from that of healthy people. No change in TCRs above 1 in 1000 frequency was produced by DPC sensitization.

In this sample, this clonotype turned up many times. The antigen is undetermined. Time point: patch test 2, 6 weeks after DPC sensitization. Treatment here: therapeutic diphenylcyclopropenone sensitization with weekly scalp DPC. Unfractionated whole blood served as the source for total RNA extraction. This receptor was taken from a woman aged 45-65 years with alopecia areata. Some clones in this sample may be carry-over from other donors' samples. The chain combines TRBV12-3 or TRBV12-4 with TRBJ2-3, with 9 bases aligning to TRBD2. The sample in question was whole blood, obtained in connection with sensitization to the hapten diphenylcyclopropenone (DPC). The CDR3 region has the DNA TGTGCCAGCACCGCCGCGGGAGGGGCAACAAGCACAGATACGCAGTATTTT. It encodes CASTAAGGATSTDTQYF.